This entry lists 2 T cell receptor beta chains sequenced from one sample in a study of OX40 agonist ivuxolimab in advanced cancers. The assay was immunoSEQ multiplex PCR, and TCRdb's table has in-frame clones only and misses some. This repertoire shows some 80,000 clones, more than 90% found once; its top ten account for roughly 5%. The starting material was CD4+ or CD8+ T cells sorted from blood, obtained in a trial of the OX40 agonist ivuxolimab. These TCRs come from an adult with an advanced solid tumor such as melanoma, head and neck, liver or kidney cancer.

V usage is TRBV10-3 and J usage is TRBJ2-1, with 15 nucleotides matching TRBD2. Germline CDR1 reads ENHRY; CDR2 reads SYGVKD. The junction had 4 bases not matched to a gene; V was cut back by 0 bases and J by 7 bases. The CDR3 runs 17 residues. CDR3 residues: CAISESTGTSGRNEQFF. For the CDR3, the DNA is TGTGCCATCAGTGAGTCGACCGGGACTAGCGGGAGGAATGAGCAGTTCTTC.

The V and J genes are TRBV5-4 and TRBJ1-2, with D hard to call. Between the trimmed V and J ends, which lost 0 bases and 4 bases, there was a span of 7 bases. CDR1 is SGHNT, CDR2 YYREEE, per germline (reference sequence). The length of the CDR3 is 13 residues. The chain's CDR3 is CASSLVQSYGYTF. The CDR3 nucleotides read TGTGCCAGCAGCTTGGTACAGAGCTATGGCTACACCTTC. The whole variable domain, remainder taken from reference TRBV5-4 and TRBJ1-2, is ETGVTQSPTHLIKTRGQQVTLRCSSQSGHNTVSWYQQALGQGPQFIFQYYREEENGRGNFPPRFSGLQFPNYSSELNVNALELDDSALYLCASSLVQSYGYTFGSGTRLTVV.